Listed below are T cell receptor beta chains from one sample, sequenced in a study of blood T cell repertoires in COVID-19. Method: immunoSEQ multiplex PCR; TCRdb's copy keeps in-frame clones and lacks some. The sample includes some 74,000 clones, 80% to 90% of them seen just once. The sample consisted of peripheral blood. The origin of the receptors is a woman older than 75 with active or convalescent COVID-19. The CDR3 runs from the conserved cysteine through the conserved F or W. Each record gives: clone size, V gene, J gene, D gene, CDR3 DNA, CDR3 protein. A D gene is named only where the DNA matches it firmly. The listing skips clone size in some rows; elsewhere it reads once, few, many or a size class.

few	TRBV27	TRBJ1-4	.	TGTGCCAGCAGTTTGAACAGCCTAGAAAAACTGTTTTTT	CASSLNSLEKLFF
.	TRBV9	TRBJ2-5	.	TGTGCCAGCAGCGATTACAAAGAGACCCAGTACTTC	CASSDYKETQYF
.	TRBV6-2/TRBV6-3	TRBJ1-5	.	TGTGCCAGCAGTTATCAGGGCCATAAGCATTTT	CASSYQGHKHF
.	TRBV28	TRBJ2-2	.	TGTGCCAGCAAAGTCCTATCAACCGGGGAGCTGTTTTTT	CASKVLSTGELFF
once	TRBV7-2	TRBJ2-1	.	TGTGCCAGCAGCCCACGGGGTACCACATCCTACAATGAGCAGTTCTTC	CASSPRGTTSYNEQFF
.	TRBV7-9	TRBJ2-1	.	TGTGCCAGCAGCTTTAATACGGGAGTCGGCAATGAGCAGTTCTTC	CASSFNTGVGNEQFF
.	TRBV4-2	TRBJ1-4	.	TGTGCCAGCAGCCAAGAACCGGGGGCTAATGAAAAACTGTTTTTT	CASSQEPGANEKLFF
.	TRBV28	TRBJ1-3	.	TGTGCCAGCAGTTCAGCAGGCTCTGGAAACACCATATATTTT	CASSSAGSGNTIYF
.	TRBV2	TRBJ1-6	TRBD1	TGTGCCAGCAGGTTTGCAGGGGGCACTTCACCCCTCCACTTT	CASRFAGGTSPLHF
once	TRBV5-5	TRBJ2-5	.	TGTGCCAGCAGCTCCCATAGGAGGGGGGGCTTGGAGACCCAGTACTTC	CASSSHRRGGLETQYF
.	TRBV20-1	TRBJ2-5	.	TGCAGTGCTAGTAGAACCACAGGGTCAGAGACCCAGTACTTC	CSASRTTGSETQYF
.	TRBV11-2	TRBJ1-4	.	TGTGCCAGCAGCCAGCCCGGCGGTGGGGCAAAGGAAAAACTGTTTTTT	CASSQPGGGAKEKLFF